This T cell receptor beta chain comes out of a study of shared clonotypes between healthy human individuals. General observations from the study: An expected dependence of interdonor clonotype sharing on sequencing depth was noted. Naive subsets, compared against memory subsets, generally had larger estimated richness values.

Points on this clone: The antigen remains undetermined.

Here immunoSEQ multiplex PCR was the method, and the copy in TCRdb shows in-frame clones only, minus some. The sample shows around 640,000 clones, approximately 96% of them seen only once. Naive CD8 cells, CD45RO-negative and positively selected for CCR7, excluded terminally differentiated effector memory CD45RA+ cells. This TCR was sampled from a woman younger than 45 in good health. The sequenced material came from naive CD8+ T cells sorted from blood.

CDR3 sequence reads: CAWNLGLAGPYNEQFF. DNA of the CDR3: TGTGCCTGGAATCTCGGACTAGCGGGACCCTACAATGAGCAGTTCTTC. This chain connects TRBV30 to TRBJ2-1, with 12 positions matching TRBD2. The CDR3 is 16 residues long. Germline V lookup: CDR1 GTSNPN, CDR2 SVGIG (reference sequence). V lost 4 bases to trimming and J lost 2 bases; unmatched junction nucleotides: 6.